Following are 32 T cell receptor beta chains from one sample sequenced in a study of CD8+CD57+ T cells in acquired aplastic anemia. The authors sequenced patients whose flow cytometry had shown CD8+CD57+ cell expansion. Profiles of TCR beta VDJ and CDR3 were generated from a genomic DNA template. In TCRdb, the reads were re-called with MiXCR into one record per CDR3 protein. Of approximately 170,000 distinct CDR3 sequences in the sample, about half were seen once. Specimen: sorted CD4+, CD8+, or CD8+CD57+ T cells (not recorded which) from PBMCs. Every receptor here comes from a human donor with aplastic anemia.

This clonotype was observed at least ten times. The chain uses TRBV14 and TRBJ1-2; D may be TRBD1 (6 bases). The V and J ends lost 3 bases and 7 bases respectively, with 12 bases between them. The CDR3 contains 13 residues. Germline V CDR1 and CDR2: SGHDN, FVKESK. The CDR3 DNA sequence: TGTGCCAGCAGCCATGCAGGGGCGGGTGGCTACACCTTC. It codes for CASSHAGAGGYTF.

Points on this clonotype: A much more abundant neighbour one base away suggests this may be a read error. The chain joins TRBV28 to TRBJ1-2, with D unresolved. Germline values: CDR1 MDHEN, CDR2 SYDVKM. V lost 7 bases and J lost 0, with 12 bases in between. This CDR3 is built from 14 residues. The CDR3 loop is CASTPEATNYGYTF. The CDR3 DNA is TGTGCCAGCACCCCAGAGGCAACTAACTATGGCTACACCTTC.

This sequence joins TRBV2 and TRBJ1-5; D not resolved. CDR1 is SNHLY and CDR2 is FYNNEI in the germline V gene. The V end was cut by 7 bases, the J end by 4 bases, with 8 bases between. The CDR3 loop spans 12 amino acids. The CDR3 DNA reads TGTGCCAGCACCATGAGGAATCAGCCCCAGCATTTT. It specifies CASTMRNQPQHF.

This clonotype was seen more than once but under ten times. The chain joins TRBV19 to TRBJ2-5; D ambiguous. Germline V gene sequence: CDR1 LNHDA, CDR2 SQIVND (reference sequence). This CDR3 contains 13 residues. V lost 5 bases and J 1 base, leaving 8 bases between the germline ends. CDR3 sequence (DNA): TGTGCCAGTAGTCTAGTGGGCCAAGAGACCCAGTACTTC. Its translation: CASSLVGQETQYF.

This clonotype was observed once. The chain uses TRBV2 and TRBJ2-1; 11 bases fit TRBD1. The germline gives CDR1 SNHLY, CDR2 FYNNEI. The CDR3 has 14 amino acids. After removal of 6 bases from V and 9 bases from J, the junction contained 7 bases not matched to a gene. CDR3 protein: CASSYGQGAGEQFF. The CDR3, as DNA: TGTGCCAGCAGCTACGGACAGGGGGCGGGTGAGCAGTTCTTC. The whole variable domain, remainder taken from reference TRBV2 and TRBJ2-1, is EPEVTQTPSHQVTQMGQEVILRCVPISNHLYFYWYRQILGQKVEFLVSFYNNEISEKSEIFDDQFSVERPDGSNFTLKIRSTKLEDSAMYFCASSYGQGAGEQFFGPGTRLTVL.

Concerning this clonotype itself: A much larger clone lies a single base off, so this may be a read error. The genes are TRBV4-3 and TRBJ1-4; possibly TRBD1 for D (5 bases). The CDR3 is 14 amino acids. Germline V lookup: CDR1 LGHNA, CDR2 YSLEER. V was pared by 6 bases and J by 8 bases, with 16 bases between. CDR3 nucleotides: TGCGCCAGCAGTACCGAAGGGGTAGGGGAAAAACTGTTTTTT. As protein: CASSTEGVGEKLFF.

The chain has TRBV10-3 and TRBJ2-1; the match to TRBD2 covers 10 bases. Germline CDR1 and CDR2: ENHRY and SYGVKD. The CDR3 contains 16 residues. The V and J ends lost 3 bases and 4 bases, in that order; junction bases with no gene match: 6. In DNA, the CDR3 is TGTGCCATCAGTGATATAGCGGGAGGACCTTACAATGAGCAGTTCTTC. Translation: CAISDIAGGPYNEQFF.

The CDR3 DNA reads TGCAGTGCTAGAGACGGACTAGCGGGGCCCTACGAGCAGTACTTC. Its protein product is CSARDGLAGPYEQYF. The rearrangement uses TRBV20-1 and TRBJ2-7, with 12 bases aligning to TRBD2. The CDR3 covers 15 residues. Per germline, CDR1 DFQATT and CDR2 SNEGSKA (reference sequence). J lost 2 bases, V lost 0 bases, and 2 bases had no gene match.

This rearrangement joins TRBV20-1 to TRBJ2-3; D call uncertain. The CDR3 extends over 11 amino acids. Germline V gene data show CDR1 as DFQATT and CDR2 as SNEGSKA (reference sequence). V lost 6 bases and J 3 bases, leaving 7 bases between the germline ends. The CDR3 is CSAPLTDTQYF. The CDR3 nucleotides read TGCAGTGCACCTTTAACAGATACGCAGTATTTT.

This clonotype has a handful of counts. This clone may be a read error of a much larger clone one base away. The gene calls are TRBV7-8 and TRBJ2-7; the match to TRBD2 covers 10 bases. There are 14 residues in the CDR3. The trim removed 2 bases at V and 4 bases at J, leaving 2 bases unmatched. CDR1 is SGHVS, CDR2 FQNEAQ, per germline. CDR3 nucleotide sequence: TGTGCCAGCAGCTTACTAGCGGGAGCGTACGAGCAGTACTTC. This encodes CASSLLAGAYEQYF.

With respect to this clonotype: The junction and the germline gene differ at one end; a read error may be behind it. The chain couples TRBV29-1 to TRBJ2-5; 9 bases fit TRBD1. This CDR3 has 10 amino acids. The germline CDR1 and CDR2 sequences are SQVTM and ANQGSEA. The CDR3 DNA follows: TGCAGCGTCCGACAGGGGGAGGTATCCTTC. Amino acids: CSVRQGEVSF.

Of note for this clonotype: Lacking the conserved final phenylalanine or tryptophan, this CDR3 likely reflects a read error. The chain couples TRBV10-3 to TRBJ1-1; D is undetermined. This CDR3 spans 11 amino acids. Germline loops: CDR1 ENHRY, CDR2 SYGVKD. Trimming cost V 2 bases and J 4 bases, with 2 bases left between them. The CDR3 DNA sequence: TGTGCCATCAGTGAGAGCACTGAAGCTTTCCTC. It specifies CAISESTEAFL.

Ten or more counts support this clonotype. The CDR3 bases are TGTGCCAGCAGCTCTGGTCCGACCTGGGACTATGGCTACACCTTC. Its translation: CASSSGPTWDYGYTF. The V call is TRBV5-6, the J call TRBJ1-2; D remains unclear. The length of the CDR3 is 15 residues. From germline, CDR1 is SGHDT and CDR2 YYEEEE. Deletions cut 3 bases from V and 3 bases from J, with 15 bases between.

This clonotype was seen once. The J gene is TRBJ1-2, the V gene TRBV10-3; D might be TRBD1 (5 bases). Germline V gene data show CDR1 as ENHRY and CDR2 as SYGVKD. V gave up 0 bases and J gave up 4 bases, with 12 bases separating them. The CDR3 has 15 amino acids. The CDR3 here is CAISESARQSYGYTF. CDR3 coding DNA: TGTGCCATCAGTGAGTCGGCGCGACAGAGCTATGGCTACACCTTC.

The chain couples TRBV29-1 to TRBJ2-5, with 12 bases fitting TRBD2. In germline, CDR1 is SQVTM, CDR2 ANQGSEA. After removal of 4 bases from V and 3 bases from J, the junction contained 9 bases not matched to a gene. The CDR3 loop spans 16 amino acids. The CDR3 loop reads CSVGESASGGEETQYF. CDR3 DNA: TGCAGCGTTGGAGAATCGGCTAGCGGGGGGGAAGAGACCCAGTACTTC.

The CDR3 bases are TGTGCCAGCAGCTTGGGTGCGGGTGAGCAGTACGTC. This translates into CASSLGAGEQYV. The rearrangement uses TRBV5-4 and TRBJ2-7; the D gene is possibly TRBD2 (5 bases). The V and J ends lost 0 bases and 7 bases respectively, with 8 bases between them. The CDR3 loop spans 12 amino acids. CDR1 SGHNT and CDR2 YYREEE come from the germline V gene (reference sequence).

V and J are TRBV10-3 and TRBJ2-3, with 9 bases that match TRBD2. With V trimmed by 6 bases and J by 2 bases, 9 bases remained unmatched. Per the germline V gene, CDR1 is ENHRY and CDR2 is SYGVKD. This CDR3 spans 16 amino acids. The CDR3 loop is CAIRSGAGGPTDTQYF. The CDR3 region has the DNA TGTGCCATCAGATCCGGGGCGGGGGGGCCCACAGATACGCAGTATTTT.

The chain couples TRBV3-1 to TRBJ1-6, with D unclear. Trimming cost V 2 bases and J 0 bases, with 5 bases left between them. The CDR3 has 15 residues. Per the germline V gene, CDR1 is LGHDT and CDR2 is YNNKEL (reference sequence). The CDR3 is CASSQTSSYNSPLHF. The CDR3 region has the DNA TGTGCCAGCAGCCAAACGAGCTCCTATAATTCACCCCTCCACTTT. The full variable domain, rest sourced from reference TRBV3-1 and TRBJ1-6, is DTAVSQTPKYLVTQMGNDKSIKCEQNLGHDTMYWYKQDSKKFLKIMFSYNNKELIINETVPNRFSPKSPDKAHLNLHINSLELGDSAVYFCASSQTSSYNSPLHFGNGTRLTVT.

This clonotype has a handful of counts. This chain uses TRBV29-1 with TRBJ1-2; TRBD1 aligns across 7 bases. Losses at the gene ends were 5 bases for V and 5 bases for J; bases not matched to a gene: 5. The CDR3 spans 12 residues. Germline assignment: CDR1 SQVTM and CDR2 ANQGSEA. The CDR3 DNA reads TGCAGCGTTAGGGACAGTTCATATGGCTACACCTTC. Translation: CSVRDSSYGYTF.

The chain is built from TRBV7-8 and TRBJ2-5; either TRBD1 or TRBD2 may fit D (6 bases each). V lost 6 bases and J lost 5, with 13 bases in between. The germline CDR1 and CDR2 sequences are SGHVS and FQNEAQ. The CDR3 covers 13 residues. The CDR3 sequence is CASSSLGGETQYF. CDR3 bases: TGTGCCAGCAGTTCCCTAGGGGGGGAGACCCAGTACTTC.

V usage is TRBV4-3 and J usage is TRBJ2-7, with 16 bases matching TRBD2. The CDR3 contains 17 residues. Per germline, CDR1 LGHNA and CDR2 YSLEER. Germline trimming cut 4 bases from V and 0 bases from J; bases unmatched to any gene: 3. CDR3 protein: CASSPGLAGGSSYEQYV. For the CDR3, the DNA is TGCGCCAGCAGCCCGGGACTAGCGGGAGGGAGCTCCTACGAGCAGTACGTC.

The chain is built from TRBV30 and TRBJ1-3, with D perhaps matching TRBD1 (5 bases). Germline V lookup: CDR1 GTSNPN, CDR2 SVGIG (reference sequence). The CDR3 extends over 14 amino acids. V was clipped by 0 bases and J by 0 bases, with 6 bases between them. The CDR3, as DNA: TGTGCCTGGAGTGTAAGGGGCTCTGGAAACACCATATATTTT. It encodes CAWSVRGSGNTIYF.

This clonotype turned up a few times. V gene TRBV19 combines with J gene TRBJ1-1; D remains ambiguous. This CDR3 spans 12 amino acids. The germline V and J ends were trimmed by 4 bases and 7 bases, with 10 bases remaining between them. The germline gives CDR1 LNHDA, CDR2 SQIVND (reference sequence). CDR3 amino acids: CASSTSVVEAFF. The CDR3 region has the DNA TGTGCCAGTAGTACGTCGGTCGTTGAAGCTTTCTTT.

Ten or more counts support this clonotype. This rearrangement joins TRBV20-1 to TRBJ2-3; 14 bases are a match to TRBD2. This CDR3 contains 16 residues. Germline trimming cut 1 base from V and 3 bases from J; bases unmatched to any gene: 3. From germline, CDR1 is DFQATT and CDR2 SNEGSKA (reference sequence). For the CDR3, the DNA is TGCAGTGCTAGAGGCGGACTAGCGGGAGGTACAGATACGCAGTATTTT. As protein: CSARGGLAGGTDTQYF.

This sequence joins TRBV4-3 and TRBJ1-1, with D hard to call. Trimming took off 0 bases at V and 2 bases at J, with 10 bases between the two ends. CDR1 is LGHNA, CDR2 YSLEER, per germline. The CDR3 is 15 residues long. The CDR3 bases are TGCGCCAGCAGCCAAGACGGCAGAATAAACACTGAAGCTTTCTTT. Protein sequence: CASSQDGRINTEAFF.

In this sample, this clonotype turned up a few times. CDR3 residues: CSVVPGDTEAFF. CDR3 bases: TGCAGCGTTGTGCCCGGGGACACTGAAGCTTTCTTT. The chain joins TRBV29-1 to TRBJ1-1, with no clear D. The CDR3 loop spans 12 amino acids. From germline, CDR1 is SQVTM and CDR2 ANQGSEA. V shed 4 bases and J shed 3 bases, with 9 bases lying between them.

This clonotype was seen at least ten times. V and J are TRBV20-1 and TRBJ2-3; 9 nucleotides match TRBD1. CDR1 and CDR2 from the germline V gene are DFQATT and SNEGSKA (reference sequence). This CDR3 is 15 amino acids long. V dropped 1 base and J dropped 9; count of bases not matched to a gene: 11. The CDR3 protein is CSARVSGQGRVTQYF. CDR3 coding DNA: TGCAGTGCTAGAGTCTCCGGACAGGGGCGAGTCACGCAGTATTTT.

This clonotype occurred a few times. The chain recombines TRBV19 with TRBJ1-2; D ambiguous. This CDR3 region has 14 residues. Germline-derived CDR1 and CDR2 are LNHDA and SQIVND (reference sequence). V lost 3 bases and J lost 5, with 13 bases in between. This chain's CDR3 is CASSMGLPGYGYTF. CDR3 DNA: TGTGCCAGTAGTATGGGGTTACCTGGGTATGGCTACACCTTC.

There are many counts of this clonotype. The J gene is TRBJ2-2, the V gene TRBV7-7; D is ambiguous. Germline CDR1 SSHAT, CDR2 FNYEAQ (reference sequence). The CDR3 totals 14 residues. V gave up 0 bases and J gave up 5 bases, with 7 bases separating them. CDR3 amino acids: CASSLAAGTGELFF. The CDR3 bases are TGTGCCAGCAGCTTAGCCGCTGGGACCGGGGAGCTGTTTTTT.

The chain has TRBV19 and TRBJ1-2; 7 bases fit TRBD1. V was clipped by 7 bases and J by 5 bases; unmatched bases: 4. CDR1 and CDR2 (germline): LNHDA, SQIVND (reference sequence). The CDR3 spans 12 residues. The CDR3: CASKGGGYGYTF. The CDR3 DNA reads TGTGCCAGTAAAGGGGGCGGTTATGGCTACACCTTC.

The CDR3 region is CASSQQGGYGYTF. In DNA, the CDR3 is TGTGCCAGCAGCCAGCAGGGGGGTTATGGCTACACCTTC. The rearrangement links TRBV3-1 to TRBJ1-2; TRBD1 matches at 7 bases. The junction had 3 bases not matched to a gene; V was cut back by 3 bases and J by 5 bases. CDR1 and CDR2 from the germline V gene are LGHDT and YNNKEL (reference sequence). The CDR3 is 13 amino acids.

The chain employs TRBV19 and TRBJ1-2; possible D gene TRBD1, 6 bases. V was pared by 5 bases and J by 4 bases, with 14 bases between. This CDR3 has 14 amino acids. The germline CDR1 and CDR2 sequences are LNHDA and SQIVND (reference sequence). The DNA for the CDR3 is TGTGCCAGTAGTGCACGGACAGTTAGCTATGGCTACACCTTC. Its protein product is CASSARTVSYGYTF.